The 21 T cell receptor beta chains below come from one sample, sequenced in a study of blood T cell repertoires in COVID-19. Data came from immunoSEQ multiplex PCR; TCRdb stores just in-frame clones and leaves some out. The top ten clones hold around 16% of a sample with about 140,000 clones, about 74% of them seen once. The sample consisted of peripheral blood. Receptors originate from a man aged 45 to 65 with acute or convalescent COVID-19.

This clone was observed a few times. This chain connects TRBV6-1 to TRBJ2-3; TRBD2 matches 11 bases. With 3 bases clipped from V and 4 bases from J, the junction kept 6 bases outside the gene matches. CDR1 is MNHNS and CDR2 is SASEGT in the germline V gene. The length of the CDR3 is 16 residues. DNA for the CDR3: TGTGCCAGCAGTGAGGGTAGCGGGGGGGCCTCAGATACGCAGTATTTT. Translating gives CASSEGSGGASDTQYF.

The chain recombines TRBV6-5 with TRBJ1-5, with D unclear. The germline CDR1 and CDR2 sequences are MNHEY and SVGAGI. V was clipped by 7 bases and J by 0 bases, with 13 bases between them. This CDR3 is 15 amino acids long. In DNA form, the CDR3 reads TGTGCCAGCAACCTCCGAGACAATAGCAATCAGCCCCAGCATTTT. Translated: CASNLRDNSNQPQHF.

The V gene is TRBV18, the J gene TRBJ2-7, with D perhaps matching TRBD1 (6 bases). The CDR3 totals 13 residues. Germline assignment: CDR1 KGHSH and CDR2 LQKENI. V lost 3 bases, J lost 3 bases, and 9 bases lay in between. CDR3 residues: CASSPKQGYEQYF. Here the CDR3 DNA reads TGTGCCAGCTCACCTAAACAGGGCTACGAGCAGTACTTC.

The rearrangement joins TRBV5-6 to TRBJ1-5; D is unclear. The germline V gene encodes CDR1 SGHDT and CDR2 YYEEEE. The CDR3 is made up of 14 amino acids. With 3 bases removed from V and 0 bases from J, the gap between germline ends came to 7 bases. The chain's CDR3 is CASSSGLSNQPQHF. CDR3 DNA: TGTGCCAGCAGCTCCGGACTTAGCAATCAGCCCCAGCATTTT.

This chain connects TRBV28 to TRBJ1-3; D gene uncertain. There are 16 residues in the CDR3. Trimming pared 1 base from V and 0 bases from J, leaving 10 bases between. CDR1 is MDHEN, CDR2 SYDVKM, per germline. DNA for the CDR3: TGTGCCAGCAGTTTATTCGCAGGCAGCTCTGGAAACACCATATATTTT. Protein sequence: CASSLFAGSSGNTIYF.

The CDR3 region is CASSREGGMNEQFF. DNA of the CDR3: TGTGCCAGCAGCCGGGAGGGGGGAATGAATGAGCAGTTCTTC. J is TRBJ2-1 and V is TRBV3-1 (or the pseudogene TRBV3-2), with TRBD2 as a possible D gene (7 bases). The CDR3 runs 14 residues. V was trimmed by 4 bases and J by 7 bases, leaving 14 bases between them. Germline V gene data show CDR1 as LGHDT and CDR2 as YNNKEL (reference sequence).

The chain carries TRBV9 and TRBJ1-4; 7 bases fit TRBD1. CDR1 is SGDLS, CDR2 YYNGEE, per germline. V trimming: 3 bases; J trimming: 10 bases; junction bases outside the gene matches: 12. This CDR3 has 15 amino acids. The CDR3 reads CASSETGAIIGKLFF. CDR3 nucleotides: TGTGCCAGCAGCGAAACAGGGGCCATCATCGGAAAACTGTTTTTT.

V is TRBV2 and J is TRBJ2-2; tentative D call: TRBD1 (7 bases). Trimming removed 2 bases from V and 1 base from J, with 11 bases in between. The CDR3 spans 16 residues. Germline CDR1 is SNHLY and CDR2 is FYNNEI. Here the CDR3 DNA reads TGTGCCAGCAGTGAACAGGGGGGAAAGAACACCGGGGAGCTGTTTTTT. Translated, it gives CASSEQGGKNTGELFF.

This clone was counted once. The chain recombines TRBV19 with TRBJ1-6; no reliable D call. The V gene's germline CDR1 is LNHDA and CDR2 SQIVND (reference sequence). The CDR3 extends over 14 amino acids. CDR3 sequence reads: CATAEQASNSPLHF. The CDR3 nucleotides read TGTGCTACGGCGGAGCAAGCAAGTAATTCACCCCTCCACTTT.

The J gene is TRBJ2-7, the V gene TRBV2; D uncertain. Looked up from germline, CDR1 is SNHLY and CDR2 is FYNNEI. This CDR3 has 12 residues. The V end lost 5 bases, the J end lost 6 bases, and 11 bases lay between the germline ends. CDR3 in amino acids: CASSKTLGEQYV. CDR3 coding DNA: TGTGCCAGCAGTAAGACTCTGGGCGAGCAGTACGTC.

This clone was detected only once. The chain joins TRBV5-1 to TRBJ2-3; 7 nucleotides line up with TRBD1. The junction had 6 bases not matched to a gene; V was cut back by 1 base and J by 4 bases. Looked up from germline, CDR1 is SGHRS and CDR2 is YFSETQ. CDR3 length: 15 amino acids. The CDR3 loop is CASSLYGQGADTQYF. Written as DNA, the CDR3 is TGCGCCAGCAGCTTGTACGGGCAGGGGGCAGATACGCAGTATTTT.

Written as DNA, the CDR3 is TGTGCCAGCAGTTACAGTGGCCCCTCTGGGGCCAACGTCCTGACTTTC. It codes for CASSYSGPSGANVLTF. The V gene is TRBV6-2 or TRBV6-3, the J gene TRBJ2-6; D uncertain. The V gene lost 2 bases and the J gene lost 0 bases, with 8 bases spanning the gap. CDR3 length equals 16 residues. Germline V gene data show CDR1 as MNHEY and CDR2 as SVGEGT.

The chain has TRBV19 and TRBJ2-2; 10 nucleotides line up with TRBD1. Germline CDR1 reads LNHDA; CDR2 reads SQIVND (reference sequence). Trimming cost V 7 bases and J 6 bases; bases outside gene matches: 8. The CDR3 extends over 15 amino acids. This CDR3 is CASTLDRGRSGELFF. CDR3 sequence (DNA): TGTGCCAGTACCCTCGACAGGGGGCGATCCGGGGAGCTGTTTTTT.

The rearrangement links TRBV5-5 to TRBJ1-5; 7 nucleotides line up with TRBD1. J lost 5 bases, V lost 2 bases, and 1 base had no gene match. CDR3 size: 13 residues. The germline V gene encodes CDR1 SGHKS and CDR2 YYEKEE (reference sequence). The CDR3 reads CASSFQGDQPQHF. In nucleotides, the CDR3 is TGTGCCAGCAGCTTTCAGGGGGATCAGCCCCAGCATTTT.

This clone was seen only a few times. This chain connects TRBV19 to TRBJ1-1; possibly TRBD1 for D (5 bases). This CDR3 contains 14 residues. The V gene lost 7 bases and the J gene lost 2 bases, with 14 bases spanning the gap. Germline assignment: CDR1 LNHDA and CDR2 SQIVND (reference sequence). CDR3 region: CASTSQGSNTEAFF. Here the CDR3 DNA reads TGTGCCAGTACCTCCCAGGGTTCCAACACTGAAGCTTTCTTT.

The chain employs TRBV10-1 and TRBJ1-1; TRBD1 might be the D (5 bases). V lost 10 bases and J 7 bases, leaving 10 bases between the germline ends. Germline V gives CDR1 WNHNN, CDR2 SYGVQD (reference sequence). The CDR3 is made up of 10 amino acids. Here the CDR3 reads CAMGQSEAFF. The CDR3 nucleotides are TGCGCCATGGGGCAGAGTGAAGCTTTCTTT.

V gene TRBV5-1 combines with J gene TRBJ1-2; maybe TRBD1 (5 bases). V lost 4 bases and J 2 bases, leaving 12 bases between the germline ends. In germline, CDR1 is SGHRS, CDR2 YFSETQ. The CDR3 is made up of 14 amino acids. The CDR3 here is CASSTAPGNYGYTF. The CDR3, as DNA: TGCGCCAGCAGCACCGCCCCAGGGAACTATGGCTACACCTTC.

The V gene is TRBV5-5, the J gene TRBJ2-1, with 11 positions matching TRBD2. The trim removed 6 bases at V and 6 bases at J, leaving 5 bases unmatched. CDR1 is SGHKS, CDR2 YYEKEE, per germline (reference sequence). The CDR3 has 14 amino acids. The CDR3 spells CASKIAGGRNEQFF. The CDR3 coding sequence is TGTGCCAGCAAAATAGCGGGGGGGCGCAATGAGCAGTTCTTC.

The chain is built from TRBV11-2 and TRBJ1-1, with 10 bases matching TRBD1. V shed 4 bases, J shed 0 bases, and the junction held 2 bases outside the gene matches. CDR1 and CDR2 (germline): SGHAT, FQNNGV. This CDR3 has 15 residues. CDR3 amino acids: CASSSTGGMNTEAFF. In DNA form, the CDR3 reads TGTGCCAGCAGCTCGACAGGGGGCATGAACACTGAAGCTTTCTTT.

The J gene is TRBJ2-5, the V gene TRBV7-2; 8 nucleotides line up with TRBD2. This CDR3 comprises 17 residues. Trimming took 1 base from V and 0 from J; bases not matched to a gene: 7. From germline, CDR1 is SGHTA and CDR2 FQGNSA. This chain's CDR3 is CASSLGSAGAYQETQYF. The CDR3 bases are TGTGCCAGCAGCTTAGGTTCAGCGGGGGCTTACCAAGAGACCCAGTACTTC.

This CDR3 is CSALVSGANVLTF. DNA of the CDR3: TGCAGCGCTCTAGTCTCTGGGGCCAACGTCCTGACTTTC. The chain uses TRBV29-1 and TRBJ2-6, with D uncertain. CDR1 and CDR2 from the germline V gene are SQVTM and ANQGSEA. This CDR3 is built from 13 residues. Trimming took off 7 bases at V and 0 bases at J, with 7 bases between the two ends.